The next 30 T cell receptor beta chains were all read from a single sample in a study of T cell repertoires in aging, cancer and after chemotherapy. TRB rearrangements spanning V, D and J were amplified using mixed TRB-A/B primers. One entry per CDR3 protein, called by TCRdb with MiXCR from the multiplex PCR reads. The sample has fewer than 9,000 distinct CDR3 sequences; roughly 32% are singletons. Amplification of TCR beta used genomic DNA extracted from peripheral blood. Sample: blood. Receptor source: a human donor in good health.

Details on this clonotype: A clone one base away is much larger, so this may be a read error. This CDR3 is CASSSNLLAGRRGEQFF. The DNA for the CDR3 is TGTGCCAGCAGCTCCAACCTTCTAGCGGGACGAAGGGGTGAGCAGTTCTTC. This rearrangement joins TRBV7-3 to TRBJ2-1, with 9 bases identical to TRBD2. The junction had 16 bases not matched to a gene; V was cut back by 4 bases and J by 9 bases. The CDR3 runs to 17 residues. Germline CDR1 is SGHTA and CDR2 is FQGTGA.

In DNA form, the CDR3 reads TGCGCCAGCAGCTTGGATCCTAGCGGACCCTACGAGCAGTACTTC. It is translated as CASSLDPSGPYEQYF. The chain has TRBV5-1 and TRBJ2-7; 7 nucleotides line up with TRBD2. Looked up from germline, CDR1 is SGHRS and CDR2 is YFSETQ. This CDR3 comprises 15 residues. Losses at the gene ends were 0 bases for V and 2 bases for J; bases not matched to a gene: 5.

This clonotype was recorded a few times. The rearrangement uses TRBV27 and TRBJ2-7; the match to TRBD2 covers 8 bases. The CDR3 extends over 16 amino acids. With V trimmed by 2 bases and J by 3 bases, 9 bases remained unmatched. Germline CDR1 and CDR2: MNHEY and SMNVEV (reference sequence). The CDR3 sequence is CASSLLAGGRLYEQYF. The DNA for the CDR3 is TGTGCCAGCAGTTTACTCGCGGGAGGCCGACTCTACGAGCAGTACTTC.

About this clonotype itself: A much larger clone lies a single base off, so this may be a read error. V gene TRBV20-1 combines with J gene TRBJ1-2; D uncertain. V was pared by 1 base and J by 7 bases, with 10 bases between. Per germline, CDR1 DFQATT and CDR2 SNEGSKA (reference sequence). This CDR3 comprises 12 residues. DNA for the CDR3: TGCAGTGCTAGAGGTGAGGGCAGTGGCTACACCTTC. Its protein product is CSARGEGSGYTF.

This chain connects TRBV7-6 to TRBJ2-7, with a tentative D call TRBD2 (6 bases). Deletions cut 0 bases from V and 5 bases from J, with 11 bases between. The CDR3 covers 14 residues. Per germline, CDR1 SGHVS and CDR2 FNYEAQ. The CDR3, as DNA: TGTGCCAGCAGCTTAGCGGGAGGTAACCACGAGCAGTACTTC. Its translation: CASSLAGGNHEQYF.

The chain has TRBV12-3 or TRBV12-4 and TRBJ2-1; D could derive from TRBD1 or TRBD2 (5 bases each). The CDR3 contains 15 residues. Trimming removed 2 bases at V and 2 bases at J, with 10 bases between. CDR3 sequence: CASSLSRGPYNEQFF. The CDR3 DNA sequence: TGTGCCAGCAGTTTATCGAGGGGACCCTACAATGAGCAGTTCTTC.

About this clonotype: A read error may explain this, as a much larger clone is one base away. The rearrangement uses TRBV29-1 and TRBJ1-1; a weak D match, TRBD1 (5 bases). Trimming stripped 7 bases from V and 0 bases from J, with 12 bases between. CDR1 is SQVTM, CDR2 ANQGSEA, per germline. This CDR3 spans 13 amino acids. CDR3 amino acids: CSAGSGMNTEAFF. CDR3 bases: TGCAGCGCCGGCTCAGGGATGAACACTGAAGCTTTCTTT.

The rearrangement links TRBV27 to TRBJ1-1, with D unclear. V gave up 5 bases and J gave up 1 base, with 11 bases separating them. Germline values: CDR1 MNHEY, CDR2 SMNVEV (reference sequence). The CDR3 is 14 amino acids. CDR3 residues: CASSNQLGNTEAFF. CDR3 bases: TGTGCCAGCAGTAACCAACTAGGGAACACTGAAGCTTTCTTT.

The chain has TRBV27 and TRBJ2-5; 7 positions match TRBD2. CDR3 length equals 13 residues. Germline V gene data show CDR1 as MNHEY and CDR2 as SMNVEV (reference sequence). With V trimmed by 5 bases and J by 5 bases, 5 bases remained unmatched. This CDR3 reads CASSAREIETQYF. The CDR3 nucleotides read TGTGCCAGCAGTGCGCGGGAGATTGAGACCCAGTACTTC.

The genes are TRBV5-4 and TRBJ2-1, with 9 positions matching TRBD2. J lost 0 bases, V lost 1 base, and 8 bases had no gene match. The length of the CDR3 is 18 residues. The germline V gene has CDR1 SGHNT and CDR2 YYREEE (reference sequence). DNA for the CDR3: TGTGCCAGCAGCTTGCCACTAGCGGGCCTTTACTCCTACAATGAGCAGTTCTTC. Translated: CASSLPLAGLYSYNEQFF.

The J gene is TRBJ2-5, the V gene TRBV20-1; 14 positions agree with TRBD2. CDR3 length: 18 amino acids. V was clipped by 4 bases and J by 4 bases; unmatched bases: 14. CDR1 is DFQATT, CDR2 SNEGSKA, per germline (reference sequence). CDR3 nucleotides: TGCAGTGCTAAATACGGACTAGCGGGAGGTCGAGGGAGAGAGACCCAGTACTTC. This sequence encodes CSAKYGLAGGRGRETQYF.

There are a few counts of this clonotype. V usage is TRBV30 and J usage is TRBJ1-1; D is unresolved. Germline CDR1 is GTSNPN and CDR2 is SVGIG (reference sequence). CDR3 size: 14 residues. Trimming left V 7 bases short and J 2 bases short, with 17 bases between. CDR3: CASQLISGNTEAFF. The DNA of the CDR3 is TGTGCCTCCCAACTTATTTCGGGAAACACTGAAGCTTTCTTT.

This clonotype was seen more than once but under ten times. The chain links TRBV27 to TRBJ1-3; D is unresolved. V was cut by 5 bases and J by 11 bases, with 16 bases left in between. Per the germline V gene, CDR1 is MNHEY and CDR2 is SMNVEV (reference sequence). CDR3 size: 13 residues. In nucleotides, the CDR3 is TGTGCCAGCAGTCGAACCCAACGATCCGCCATATATTTT. Its translation: CASSRTQRSAIYF.

This clonotype was seen a few times. The chain couples TRBV18 to TRBJ2-3; 10 positions agree with TRBD2. Germline CDR1 and CDR2: KGHSH and LQKENI. V gave up 6 bases and J gave up 6 bases; unmatched junction bases: 9. The CDR3 is 15 amino acids. The CDR3, as DNA: TGTGCCAGCTCCGACCACGCAGCGGGAGGGGATACGCAGTATTTT. The encoded protein is CASSDHAAGGDTQYF.

This clonotype was seen more than once but under ten times. The chain employs TRBV29-1 and TRBJ2-7; 8 bases line up with TRBD1. CDR3 size: 15 residues. The trim removed 6 bases at V and 6 bases at J, leaving 16 bases unmatched. In germline, CDR1 is SQVTM, CDR2 ANQGSEA. The chain's CDR3 is CSVKAPDRGGGEQYF. The DNA for the CDR3 is TGCAGCGTCAAAGCCCCTGACAGGGGTGGCGGCGAGCAGTACTTC.

Sample share makes this clonotype large. This chain links TRBV29-1 with TRBJ2-7; the D gene is possibly TRBD2 (6 bases). The CDR3 runs to 11 residues. Germline values: CDR1 SQVTM, CDR2 ANQGSEA. Trimming left V 6 bases short and J 2 bases short, with 8 bases between. The CDR3 bases are TGCAGCGTCCGGACTACCTACGAGCAGTACTTC. Residues: CSVRTTYEQYF.

The table lists this clonotype with a few counts. The J gene is TRBJ1-5, the V gene TRBV19; D unresolved. The CDR3 runs to 13 residues. Per germline, CDR1 LNHDA and CDR2 SQIVND (reference sequence). Trimming removed 5 bases at V and 6 bases at J, with 11 bases between. The CDR3 spells CASSVEGSQPQHF. The CDR3 DNA is TGTGCCAGTAGTGTTGAGGGAAGTCAGCCCCAGCATTTT.

The rearrangement uses TRBV27 and TRBJ2-7, with D possibly TRBD1 on 6 matching bases. V lost 1 base, J lost 4 bases, and 14 bases lay in between. Germline-derived CDR1 and CDR2 are MNHEY and SMNVEV (reference sequence). This CDR3 has 15 residues. The CDR3 region has the DNA TGTGCCAGCAGTTTATTGCCAGGGGTCACGTACGAGCAGTACTTC. Translation gives CASSLLPGVTYEQYF.

There are a few counts of this clonotype. The V and J genes are TRBV20-1 and TRBJ1-1; possibly TRBD1 for D (5 bases). The V and J ends lost 5 bases and 0 bases respectively, with 13 bases between them. Germline-derived CDR1 and CDR2 are DFQATT and SNEGSKA (reference sequence). The CDR3 length is 14 residues. CDR3 residues: CSASGMWMNTEAFF. The CDR3 DNA is TGCAGTGCTTCAGGGATGTGGATGAACACTGAAGCTTTCTTT.

This clonotype was seen only a few times. CDR3 bases: TGCAGTGCTAGTCCACTCCGGGACAGGTTCTACAATGAGCAGTTCTTC. Its translation is CSASPLRDRFYNEQFF. The gene calls are TRBV20-1 and TRBJ2-1; TRBD1 agrees at 8 bases. CDR1 and CDR2 (germline): DFQATT, SNEGSKA (reference sequence). Trimming removed 3 bases from V and 3 bases from J; junction bases left unmatched: 10. The CDR3 is 16 residues long.

As DNA, the CDR3 is TGTGCCATCGGCGGGACCTCCTACGAGCAGTACTTC. It yields the protein CAIGGTSYEQYF. V and J are TRBV10-3 and TRBJ2-7, with D perhaps matching TRBD2 (6 bases). This CDR3 comprises 12 residues. Per the germline V gene, CDR1 is ENHRY and CDR2 is SYGVKD. V gave up 8 bases and J gave up 0 bases, with 8 bases separating them.

With respect to this clonotype: The junction departs from germline at one end; a sequencing error may be responsible. CDR3 DNA sequence: TGCGCCAGCAGCCGAGGGGGGACTGCGGGAGGAGGCTACGAGCAGTACTTC. Translating gives CASSRGGTAGGGYEQYF. The chain uses TRBV4-2 and TRBJ2-7; TRBD2 matches at 8 bases. There are 17 residues in the CDR3. CDR1 and CDR2 from the germline V gene are LGHNA and YNFKEQ.

CDR3 nucleotides: TGTGCCAGCAGTCCCGGGACAGGGGGCTTATACGAGCAGTACTTC. Translating it yields CASSPGTGGLYEQYF. The chain uses TRBV7-3 and TRBJ2-7; 12 bases agree with TRBD1. CDR1 SGHTA and CDR2 FQGTGA come from the germline V gene. The J segment lost 4 bases and the V segment lost 6 bases, leaving 7 bases of the junction unmatched. The CDR3 runs 15 residues. Full variable domain (rest looked up from reference TRBV7-3 and TRBJ2-7): GAGVSQTPSNKVTEKGKYVELRCDPISGHTALYWYRQSLGQGPEFLIYFQGTGAADDSGLPNDRFFAVRPEGSVSTLKIQRTERGDSAVYLCASSPGTGGLYEQYFGPGTRLTVT.

By frequency in the sample, this clonotype is medium-sized. The genes are TRBV19 and TRBJ1-2; D is uncertain. This CDR3 is 13 amino acids long. Germline values: CDR1 LNHDA, CDR2 SQIVND (reference sequence). The germline V and J ends were trimmed by 7 bases and 5 bases, with 14 bases remaining between them. CDR3 loop: CASIGGPVYGYTF. Here the CDR3 DNA reads TGTGCCAGTATTGGAGGACCTGTTTATGGCTACACCTTC.

J is TRBJ2-2 and V is TRBV20-1; no reliable D call. With 6 bases removed from V and 4 bases from J, the gap between germline ends came to 21 bases. There are 16 residues in the CDR3. Germline lookup yields CDR1 DFQATT and CDR2 SNEGSKA (reference sequence). The CDR3 DNA is TGCAGTGCCAGGCAGAGTCACCCTCCGGTCACCGGGGAGCTGTTTTTT. As protein: CSARQSHPPVTGELFF.

This clonotype was counted between two and nine times. The gene calls are TRBV6-2 or TRBV6-3 and TRBJ1-1; the D is unclear. CDR1 and CDR2 (germline): MNHEY, SVGEGT. This CDR3 has 13 amino acids. Deletions cut 0 bases from V and 4 bases from J, with 6 bases between. The CDR3 DNA is TGTGCCAGCAGTTACTCGATTTTCACTGAAGCTTTCTTT. The encoded protein is CASSYSIFTEAFF.

This clonotype has only a few counts. The chain has TRBV28 and TRBJ2-5, with D perhaps matching TRBD2 (6 bases). V was clipped by 5 bases and J by 4 bases, with 20 bases between them. The CDR3 has 16 amino acids. Germline CDR1 is MDHEN and CDR2 is SYDVKM. CDR3 coding DNA: TGTGCCAGCAGTGGCCCGACGGACGGGCGGGGAGAGACCCAGTACTTC. As protein: CASSGPTDGRGETQYF.

By share of the sample, this clonotype is medium-sized. The V call is TRBV29-1, the J call TRBJ2-7; D gene uncertain. The CDR3 has 14 amino acids. V was pared by 5 bases and J by 6 bases, with 20 bases between. Germline loops: CDR1 SQVTM, CDR2 ANQGSEA. The CDR3 DNA reads TGCAGCGTTCGGAGCCTGAACCCGCCAGCCGAGCAGTACTTC. Translation: CSVRSLNPPAEQYF.

This clonotype was picked up a small number of times. The V gene is TRBV7-2, the J gene TRBJ2-2; D is possibly TRBD2 (6 bases). CDR3 size: 17 residues. Trimming left V 4 bases short and J 5 bases short, with 20 bases between. Germline-derived CDR1 and CDR2 are SGHTA and FQGNSA. Here the CDR3 reads CASSSRAGGGITGELFF. In DNA form, the CDR3 reads TGTGCCAGCAGCTCCCGAGCTGGTGGCGGGATTACCGGGGAGCTGTTTTTT. The whole variable domain, remainder taken from reference TRBV7-2 and TRBJ2-2, is GAGVSQSPSNKVTEKGKDVELRCDPISGHTALYWYRQSLGQGLEFLIYFQGNSAPDKSGLPSDRFSAERTGGSVSTLTIQRTQQEDSAVYLCASSSRAGGGITGELFFGEGSRLTVL.

This clonotype was seen only once. V gene TRBV28 combines with J gene TRBJ1-1, with D unresolved. The V end lost 6 bases, the J end lost 11 bases, and 13 bases lay between the germline ends. Germline V lookup: CDR1 MDHEN, CDR2 SYDVKM. CDR3 length: 11 amino acids. The CDR3 loop reads CASRTTGEAFF. The CDR3 region has the DNA TGTGCCAGCAGGACAACTGGGGAGGCTTTCTTT.